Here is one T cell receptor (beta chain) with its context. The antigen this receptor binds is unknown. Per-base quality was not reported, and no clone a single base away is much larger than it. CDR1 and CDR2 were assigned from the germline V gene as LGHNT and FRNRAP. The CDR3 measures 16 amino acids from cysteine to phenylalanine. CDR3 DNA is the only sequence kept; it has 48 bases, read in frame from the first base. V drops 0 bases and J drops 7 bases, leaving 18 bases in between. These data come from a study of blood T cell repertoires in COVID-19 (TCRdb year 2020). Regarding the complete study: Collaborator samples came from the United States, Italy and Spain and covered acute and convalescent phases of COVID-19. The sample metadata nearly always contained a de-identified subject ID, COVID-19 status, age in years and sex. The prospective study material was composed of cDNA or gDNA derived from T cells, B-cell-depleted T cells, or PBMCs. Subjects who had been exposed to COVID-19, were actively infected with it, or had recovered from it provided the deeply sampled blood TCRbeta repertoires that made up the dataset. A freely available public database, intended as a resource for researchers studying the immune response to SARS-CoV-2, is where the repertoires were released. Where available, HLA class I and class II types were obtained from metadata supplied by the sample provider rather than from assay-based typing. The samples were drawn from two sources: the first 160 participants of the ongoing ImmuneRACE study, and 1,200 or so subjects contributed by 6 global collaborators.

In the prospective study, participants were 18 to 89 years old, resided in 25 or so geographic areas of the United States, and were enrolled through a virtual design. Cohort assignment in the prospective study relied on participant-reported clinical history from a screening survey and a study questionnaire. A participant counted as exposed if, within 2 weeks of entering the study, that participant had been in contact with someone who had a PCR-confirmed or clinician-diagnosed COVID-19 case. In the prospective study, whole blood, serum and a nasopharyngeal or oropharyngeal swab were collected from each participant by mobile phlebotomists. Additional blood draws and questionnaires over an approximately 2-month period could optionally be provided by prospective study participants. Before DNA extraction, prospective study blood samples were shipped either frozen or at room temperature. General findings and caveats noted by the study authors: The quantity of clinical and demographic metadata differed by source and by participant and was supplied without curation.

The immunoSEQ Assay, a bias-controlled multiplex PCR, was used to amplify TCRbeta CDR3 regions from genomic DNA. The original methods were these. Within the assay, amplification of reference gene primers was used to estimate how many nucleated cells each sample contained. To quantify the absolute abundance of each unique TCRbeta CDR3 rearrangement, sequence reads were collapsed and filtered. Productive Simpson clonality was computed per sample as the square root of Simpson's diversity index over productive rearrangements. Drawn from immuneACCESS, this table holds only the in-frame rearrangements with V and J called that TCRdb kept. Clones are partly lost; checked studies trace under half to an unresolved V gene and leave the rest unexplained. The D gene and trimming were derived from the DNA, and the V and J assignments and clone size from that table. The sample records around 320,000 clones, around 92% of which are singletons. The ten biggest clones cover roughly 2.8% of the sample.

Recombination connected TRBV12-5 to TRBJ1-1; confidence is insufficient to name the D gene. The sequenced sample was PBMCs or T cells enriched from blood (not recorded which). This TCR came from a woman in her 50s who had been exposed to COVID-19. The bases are TGTGCTAGTGGTTTGGTAAGCGGTCGCGGGGAGCTTGAAGCTTTCTTT. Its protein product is CASGLVSGRGELEAFF. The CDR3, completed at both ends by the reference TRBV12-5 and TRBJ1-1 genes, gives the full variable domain DARVTQTPRHKVTEMGQEVTMRCQPILGHNTVFWYRQTMMQGLELLAYFRNRAPLDDSGMPKDRFSAEMPDATLATLKIQPSEPRDSAVYFCASGLVSGRGELEAFFGQGTRLTVV.